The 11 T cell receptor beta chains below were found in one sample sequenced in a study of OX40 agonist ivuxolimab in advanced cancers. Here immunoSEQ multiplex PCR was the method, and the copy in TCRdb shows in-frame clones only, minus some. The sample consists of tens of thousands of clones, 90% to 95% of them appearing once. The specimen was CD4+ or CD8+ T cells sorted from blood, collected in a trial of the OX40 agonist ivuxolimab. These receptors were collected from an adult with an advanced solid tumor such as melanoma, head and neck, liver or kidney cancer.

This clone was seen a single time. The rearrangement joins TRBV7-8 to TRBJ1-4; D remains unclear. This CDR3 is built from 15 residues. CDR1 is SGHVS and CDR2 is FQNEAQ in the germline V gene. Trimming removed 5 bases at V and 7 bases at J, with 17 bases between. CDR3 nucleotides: TGTGCCAGCAGCCGGTGGGCAGAAGCTAGTGAAAAACTGTTTTTT. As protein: CASSRWAEASEKLFF.

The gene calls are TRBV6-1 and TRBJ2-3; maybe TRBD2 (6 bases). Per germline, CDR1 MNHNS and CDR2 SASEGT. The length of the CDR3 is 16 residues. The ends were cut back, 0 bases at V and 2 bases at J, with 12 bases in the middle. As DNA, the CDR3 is TGTGCCAGCAGTGAAGCGGCGGGGCTAGCCACAGATACGCAGTATTTT. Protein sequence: CASSEAAGLATDTQYF.

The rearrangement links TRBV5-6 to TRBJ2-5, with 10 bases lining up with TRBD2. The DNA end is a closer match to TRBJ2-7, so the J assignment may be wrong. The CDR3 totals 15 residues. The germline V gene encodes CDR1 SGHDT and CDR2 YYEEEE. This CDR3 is CASSIPSGGTYEQYF. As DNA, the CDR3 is TGTGCCAGCAGCATCCCTAGCGGGGGTACCTACGAGCAGTACTTC.

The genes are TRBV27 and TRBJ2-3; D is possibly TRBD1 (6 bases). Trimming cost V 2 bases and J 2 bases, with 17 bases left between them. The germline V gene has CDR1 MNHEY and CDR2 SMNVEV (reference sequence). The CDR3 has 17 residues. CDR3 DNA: TGTGCCAGCAGTTTAATGCCCCGGACAGCTTACACAGATACGCAGTATTTT. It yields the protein CASSLMPRTAYTDTQYF.

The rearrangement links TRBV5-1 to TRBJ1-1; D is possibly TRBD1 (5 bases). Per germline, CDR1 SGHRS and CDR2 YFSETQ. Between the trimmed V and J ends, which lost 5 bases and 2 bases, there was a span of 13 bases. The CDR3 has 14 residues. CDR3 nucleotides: TGCGCCAGCAGTTACTCAGGGCCCAACACTGAAGCTTTCTTT. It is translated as CASSYSGPNTEAFF.

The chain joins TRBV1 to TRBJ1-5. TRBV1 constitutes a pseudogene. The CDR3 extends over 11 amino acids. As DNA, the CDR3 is TGCACCAGCGAGGCAGGTCAGCCCCAGCATTTT. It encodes CTSEAGQPQHF.

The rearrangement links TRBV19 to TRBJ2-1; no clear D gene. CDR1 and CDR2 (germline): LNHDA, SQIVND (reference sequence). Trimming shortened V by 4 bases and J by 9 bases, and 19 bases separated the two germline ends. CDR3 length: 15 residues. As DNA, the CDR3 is TGTGCCAGTAGTACCTACTCGGGTGGGGATCGTGAGCAGTTCTTC. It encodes CASSTYSGGDREQFF.

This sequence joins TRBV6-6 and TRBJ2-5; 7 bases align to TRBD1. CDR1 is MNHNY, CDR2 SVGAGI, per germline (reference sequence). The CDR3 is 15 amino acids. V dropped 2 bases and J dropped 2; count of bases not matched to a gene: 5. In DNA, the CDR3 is TGTGCCAGCAGTTACGGGACAGAGAAACAAGAGACCCAGTACTTC. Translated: CASSYGTEKQETQYF.

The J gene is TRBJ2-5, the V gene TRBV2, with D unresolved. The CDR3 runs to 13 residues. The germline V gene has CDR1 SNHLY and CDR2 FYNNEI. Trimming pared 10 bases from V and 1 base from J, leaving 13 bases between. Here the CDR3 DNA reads TGTGCCACTTCTACGGATCCCCAAGAGACCCAGTACTTC. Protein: CATSTDPQETQYF.

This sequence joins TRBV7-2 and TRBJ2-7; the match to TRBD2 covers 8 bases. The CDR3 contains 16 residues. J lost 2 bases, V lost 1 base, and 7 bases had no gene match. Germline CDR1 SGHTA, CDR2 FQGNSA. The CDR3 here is CASSLDGAGATYEQYF. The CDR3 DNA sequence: TGTGCCAGCAGCTTAGACGGAGCGGGAGCCACCTACGAGCAGTACTTC.

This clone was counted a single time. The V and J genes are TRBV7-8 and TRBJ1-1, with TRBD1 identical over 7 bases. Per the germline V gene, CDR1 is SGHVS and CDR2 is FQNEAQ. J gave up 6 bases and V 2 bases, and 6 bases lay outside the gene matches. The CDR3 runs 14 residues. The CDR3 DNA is TGTGCCAGCAGCTTAAGGACAGGACCCCCTGAAGCTTTCTTT. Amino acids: CASSLRTGPPEAFF.